This T cell receptor beta chain was captured in a study of shared clonotypes between healthy human individuals. In germline, CDR1 is SEHNR, CDR2 FQNEAQ (reference sequence). V shed 6 bases and J 5 bases; nucleotides not matched to a gene: 16. The length of the CDR3 is 17 residues. TCRdb's table, derived via immunoSEQ multiplex PCR, lists solely in-frame clones and lacks some. Among roughly 2 million clones, roughly 94% were seen once, and the ten largest hold about 1.1%. Naive-designated CD8 cells lacked CD45RO, were positively enriched for CCR7, and omitted terminally differentiated effector memory CD45RA+ cells. This clone was seen once.

The source material was naive CD8+ T cells sorted from blood. V is TRBV7-9 and J is TRBJ2-1; 7 bases agree with TRBD1. This sequence originates from a man between 18 and 29 years old in good health. CDR3 DNA: TGTGCCAGCAGTTGGACAGGCGAAAGAGGCTTAAACAATGAGCAGTTCTTC. It encodes CASSWTGERGLNNEQFF. The full variable domain, rest sourced from reference TRBV7-9 and TRBJ2-1, is DTGVSQNPRHKITKRGQNVTFRCDPISEHNRLYWYRQTLGQGPEFLTYFQNEAQLEKSRLLSDRFSAERPKGSFSTLEIQRTEQGDSAMYLCASSWTGERGLNNEQFFGPGTRLTVL.